Following are 3 T cell receptor beta chains from one sample sequenced in a study of cytomegalovirus exposure and HLA in healthy donors (dated by TCRdb to the late 2010s). The library relied on the immunoSEQ multiplex PCR assay. For the multiplex PCR, a mixture combining 60 forward primers for TCR Vbeta segments and 13 reverse primers for TCR Jbeta segments was used. This immuneACCESS table, as held by TCRdb, lists in-frame sequences with V and J called but not all clones. Of the missing ones, under half trace to an unresolved V gene in checked studies; the others have no known cause. The sample yields about 64,000 clones; over 75% were counted once. The ten largest clones take up 5% of the sample. Sequences were obtained from PBMCs. The receptors here all came from a male donor in good health and CMV-seropositive.

This rearrangement joins TRBV9 to TRBJ2-7, with 7 bases lining up with TRBD1. The CDR3 contains 15 residues. The V and J ends lost 4 bases and 0 bases, in that order; junction bases with no gene match: 7. CDR1 and CDR2 (germline): SGDLS, YYNGEE. CDR3 amino acids: CASSPWDSLSYEQYF. DNA of the CDR3: TGTGCCAGCAGCCCCTGGGACAGTCTCTCCTACGAGCAGTACTTC.

The chain has TRBV2 and TRBJ2-7; 8 positions agree with TRBD2. With V trimmed by 8 bases and J by 5 bases, 8 bases remained unmatched. The CDR3 loop spans 13 amino acids. Germline values: CDR1 SNHLY, CDR2 FYNNEI. The CDR3 coding sequence is TGTGCCAGCTTGACGGGGGGGCAGGACGAGCAGTACTTC. Protein sequence: CASLTGGQDEQYF.

The chain has TRBV4-2 and TRBJ2-5, with TRBD2 matching 8 bases. CDR3 length: 17 residues. J lost 0 bases, V lost 0 bases, and 6 bases had no gene match. Germline V gene lookup returns CDR1 LGHNA and CDR2 YNFKEQ. This CDR3 is CASSQDGGGGYQETQYF. In nucleotides, the CDR3 is TGTGCCAGCAGCCAAGATGGCGGCGGGGGGTACCAAGAGACCCAGTACTTC.